This T cell receptor (beta chain) was obtained from a study of shared clonotypes between healthy human individuals. Findings and caveats of the study: Compared with clonotypes that all four donors shared, non-shared clonotypes had lower generation probabilities. In a handful of donors, around 5% of naive CD4 clonotypes appeared in common.

This CDR3 region has 14 residues. Germline CDR1 reads GTSNPN; CDR2 reads SVGIG (reference sequence). Comment on this clone: Antigen unknown.

For every subset, genomic DNA was evenly distributed across several immunoSEQ plates. Sequencing was performed with immunoSEQ multiplex PCR; in TCRdb, only in-frame clones are kept and a portion is missing. The repertoire holds over 700,000 clones, just under 75% seen once, with approximately 1.7% in the top ten. This TCR derives from a woman aged 25 to 39 in good health. Material for sequencing was memory CD4+ T cells sorted from blood. Subset in this sample: CD45RA-negative fraction. This chain links TRBV30 with TRBJ2-5, with a weak D call TRBD2 (6 bases). The J call could be wrong; TRBJ2-7 is a better fit for the DNA end. The CDR3 spells CAWRPGTETYEQYF. The CDR3 bases are TGTGCCTGGAGACCCGGGACTGAGACCTACGAGCAGTACTTC.